One and the same sample provided the 12 T cell receptor beta chains below, sequenced in a study of CD4+ T cells in melanoma (dated by TCRdb to 2022 to 2024). Libraries were prepared through the immunoSEQ multiplex PCR assay. TCRdb took over this immuneACCESS table, retaining in-frame rearrangements with V and J assigned. Such tables are incomplete; in checked studies, under half of the missing clones stem from an unresolved V gene, and the remainder is unexplained. The sample data list more than 4,500 clones, and just under 70% of these were observed just once. The ten largest clones take up 20% to 25% of the sample. Sequenced sample: cells from a culture (not recorded whether cultured in vitro). These receptors all stem from a human donor with melanoma.

This clone was seen a handful of times. This rearrangement joins TRBV7-2 to TRBJ1-3; D gene unclear. CDR1 SGHTA and CDR2 FQGNSA come from the germline V gene. Trimming took off 1 base at V and 4 bases at J, with 2 bases between the two ends. This CDR3 is 12 amino acids long. The CDR3 coding sequence is TGTGCCAGCAGCTTAGTGGGAAACACCATATATTTT. Its protein is CASSLVGNTIYF.

The V gene is TRBV7-9, the J gene TRBJ2-7, with D hard to call. In germline, CDR1 is SEHNR, CDR2 FQNEAQ (reference sequence). The CDR3 covers 12 residues. The germline V and J ends were trimmed by 6 bases and 3 bases, with 9 bases remaining between them. The CDR3 is CASRISDYEQYF. CDR3 sequence (DNA): TGTGCCAGCAGAATTTCGGACTACGAGCAGTACTTC.

The chain uses TRBV28 and TRBJ1-2, with 8 bases fitting TRBD1. The CDR3 loop spans 16 amino acids. Germline V gene sequence: CDR1 MDHEN, CDR2 SYDVKM. The trim removed 2 bases at V and 3 bases at J, leaving 8 bases unmatched. CDR3 loop: CASSLQDRAYDYGYTF. The CDR3 nucleotides read TGTGCCAGCAGTTTACAGGACAGGGCTTACGACTATGGCTACACCTTC.

The genes are TRBV30 and TRBJ1-4; tentatively, D is TRBD1 (5 bases). This CDR3 spans 15 amino acids. V lost 5 bases to trimming and J lost 6 bases, with 19 bases between them. CDR1 is GTSNPN, CDR2 SVGIG, per germline (reference sequence). The CDR3 DNA reads TGTGCCTGGGACGGACACAAGCCGGCCCATGAAAAACTGTTTTTT. This translates into CAWDGHKPAHEKLFF.

This rearrangement joins TRBV30 to TRBJ2-1, with D possibly TRBD2 on 5 matching bases. The CDR3 has 16 amino acids. The V and J ends lost 1 base and 4 bases respectively, with 17 bases between them. Germline V gene sequence: CDR1 GTSNPN, CDR2 SVGIG (reference sequence). In DNA, the CDR3 is TGTGCCTGGAGTGCTAAGCGGCTAGAAGGGTACAATGAGCAGTTCTTC. It yields the protein CAWSAKRLEGYNEQFF.

J is TRBJ2-3 and V is TRBV28; D is possibly TRBD1 (6 bases). The CDR3 runs to 13 residues. Germline loops: CDR1 MDHEN, CDR2 SYDVKM. Trimming took 10 bases from V and 2 from J, leaving 13 bases between them. In DNA, the CDR3 is TGTGCCACGCGGACAGATTTCACAGATACGCAGTATTTT. The encoded protein is CATRTDFTDTQYF.

The genes are TRBV6-5 and TRBJ2-7; 11 nucleotides match TRBD2. Germline values: CDR1 MNHEY, CDR2 SVGAGI. CDR3 size: 14 residues. Trimming removed 3 bases from V and 3 bases from J; junction bases left unmatched: 1. CDR3 sequence reads: CASSYSGGDYEQYF. As DNA, the CDR3 is TGTGCCAGCAGTTATAGCGGGGGGGACTACGAGCAGTACTTC.

The V call is TRBV11-3, the J call TRBJ2-2; possibly TRBD1 for D (6 bases). There are 16 residues in the CDR3. The germline V and J ends were trimmed by 0 bases and 7 bases, with 15 bases remaining between them. In germline, CDR1 is SGHNT, CDR2 YENEEA. As DNA, the CDR3 is TGTGCCAGCAGCTTAGATGTGGGGGCCCAGGGCGGGGAGCTGTTTTTT. Amino acids: CASSLDVGAQGGELFF.

J is TRBJ2-5 and V is TRBV10-2, with D possibly matching TRBD2 (6 bases). The CDR3 contains 15 residues. CDR1 is WSHSY and CDR2 is SAAADI in the germline V gene. V gave up 4 bases and J gave up 1 base, with 13 bases separating them. CDR3 sequence: CASSASAGTQETQYF. As DNA, the CDR3 is TGCGCCAGCAGTGCGTCGGCGGGGACCCAAGAGACCCAGTACTTC.

J is TRBJ2-1 and V is TRBV7-9; D unclear. CDR1 and CDR2 from the germline V gene are SEHNR and FQNEAQ (reference sequence). The ends were cut back, 6 bases at V and 8 bases at J, with 11 bases in the middle. This CDR3 is built from 12 residues. The CDR3 DNA follows: TGTGCCAGCAGTCCTAGGTTCGATGAGCAGTTCTTC. Its translation is CASSPRFDEQFF. Based on the CDR3 plus reference TRBV7-9 and TRBJ2-1, the full variable domain is DTGVSQNPRHKITKRGQNVTFRCDPISEHNRLYWYRQTLGQGPEFLTYFQNEAQLEKSRLLSDRFSAERPKGSFSTLEIQRTEQGDSAMYLCASSPRFDEQFFGPGTRLTVL.

V gene TRBV3-1 (or the pseudogene TRBV3-2) combines with J gene TRBJ2-3, with a weak D call TRBD2 (5 bases). The CDR3 covers 15 residues. Deletions cut 1 base from V and 4 bases from J, with 12 bases between. CDR1 LGHDT and CDR2 YNNKEL come from the germline V gene (reference sequence). CDR3 DNA: TGTGCCAGCAGCCAAGGGGAGCACCTATCAGATACGCAGTATTTT. This encodes CASSQGEHLSDTQYF.

This sequence joins TRBV6-5 and TRBJ1-1; no clear D gene. Germline V gene data show CDR1 as MNHEY and CDR2 as SVGAGI. The CDR3 runs to 13 residues. V lost 6 bases and J 3 bases, leaving 11 bases between the germline ends. For the CDR3, the DNA is TGTGCCAGCAGGAGGACCATTGACACTGAAGCTTTCTTT. This translates into CASRRTIDTEAFF.